This is a list of T cell receptor beta chains from one sample in a study of memory CD4+ T cells and cytomegalovirus serostatus. Libraries were prepared by immunoSEQ multiplex PCR; TCRdb keeps only in-frame clonotypes and omits some of them. Seen here are some 49,000 clones, around 80% observed once, and the top ten hold around 0.99%. Sequenced input: memory CD4+ T cells from blood. All receptors come from an adult in good health and CMV-seronegative. The CDR3 runs from the conserved cysteine through the conserved F or W. A D gene is named only where the DNA matches it firmly. The size field is filled for only some rows; it gives once, few, many or a size class.

clone_size: few
j_call: TRBJ2-7
v_call: TRBV14
d_call: TRBD1
cdr3_length: 15
cdr3_nt: TGTGCCAGCAGCCCTGGACAGGGGGCCCACTACGAGCAGTACTTC
cdr3_aa: CASSPGQGAHYEQYF

clone_size: .
j_call: TRBJ1-2
v_call: TRBV5-4
d_call: TRBD1
cdr3_length: 14
cdr3_nt: TGTGCCAGCAGCTTGGACAGGGGGCCCTTTGGCTACACCTTC
cdr3_aa: CASSLDRGPFGYTF

clone_size: .
j_call: TRBJ2-3
v_call: TRBV11-3
d_call: TRBD2
cdr3_length: 15
cdr3_nt: TGTGCCAGCAGCTTAAGTGGCGGGGGGGCAGATACGCAGTATTTT
cdr3_aa: CASSLSGGGADTQYF

clone_size: .
j_call: TRBJ2-3
v_call: TRBV28
d_call: .
cdr3_length: 14
cdr3_nt: TGTGCCAGCAGTTTTGGTGGGGATGCAGATACGCAGTATTTT
cdr3_aa: CASSFGGDADTQYF

clone_size: .
j_call: TRBJ1-1
v_call: TRBV11-2
d_call: .
cdr3_length: 16
cdr3_nt: TGTGCCAGCAGCGGACGACCGTTGGGGCTCGACCCCGAAGCTTTCTTT
cdr3_aa: CASSGRPLGLDPEAFF

clone_size: few
j_call: TRBJ1-1
v_call: TRBV19
d_call: .
cdr3_length: 13
cdr3_nt: TGTGCCAGTAGTACCCGAGGAAACACTGAAGCTTTCTTT
cdr3_aa: CASSTRGNTEAFF

clone_size: .
j_call: TRBJ1-1
v_call: TRBV7-9
d_call: .
cdr3_length: 14
cdr3_nt: TGTGCCAGCAGCCGACCGGCGGATGGCGCTGAAGCTTTCTTT
cdr3_aa: CASSRPADGAEAFF

clone_size: .
j_call: TRBJ2-7
v_call: TRBV7-2
d_call: .
cdr3_length: 16
cdr3_nt: TGTGCCAGCAGCATTCCGGGACGTGGTAACTCCTACGAGCAGTACTTC
cdr3_aa: CASSIPGRGNSYEQYF

clone_size: .
j_call: TRBJ1-3
v_call: TRBV2
d_call: .
cdr3_length: 14
cdr3_nt: TGTGCCGGCGGGAAGGGGGACTCTGGAAACACCATATATTTT
cdr3_aa: CAGGKGDSGNTIYF

clone_size: .
j_call: TRBJ1-5
v_call: TRBV19
d_call: .
cdr3_length: 15
cdr3_nt: TGTGCCAGTAGTCCCCCCCCGGCCCCCTATCAGCCCCAGCATTTT
cdr3_aa: CASSPPPAPYQPQHF

clone_size: .
j_call: TRBJ2-1
v_call: TRBV5-1
d_call: .
cdr3_length: 16
cdr3_nt: TGCGCCAGCAGCTTGGGGGCAGGGAGGGGGAACAATGAGCAGTTCTTC
cdr3_aa: CASSLGAGRGNNEQFF

clone_size: .
j_call: TRBJ2-3
v_call: TRBV7-4
d_call: .
cdr3_length: 15
cdr3_nt: TGTGCCAGCAGCTTAGCGGGGGCCTCCACAGATACGCAGTATTTT
cdr3_aa: CASSLAGASTDTQYF

clone_size: .
j_call: TRBJ2-3
v_call: TRBV12-5
d_call: TRBD2
cdr3_length: 15
cdr3_nt: TGTGCTAGTGGTCCCGGGGTAGCGGGGGTGGATACGCAGTATTTT
cdr3_aa: CASGPGVAGVDTQYF

clone_size: .
j_call: TRBJ1-5
v_call: TRBV2
d_call: .
cdr3_length: 15
cdr3_nt: TGTGCCAGCAGTGAACGGTCCGGGAGCAATCAGCCCCAGCATTTT
cdr3_aa: CASSERSGSNQPQHF

clone_size: .
j_call: TRBJ1-5
v_call: TRBV10-3
d_call: TRBD1
cdr3_length: 14
cdr3_nt: TGTGCCATCAGTGCCGGACAGGGAAGGGCGCCCCAGCATTTT
cdr3_aa: CAISAGQGRAPQHF

clone_size: .
j_call: TRBJ2-2
v_call: TRBV7-2
d_call: .
cdr3_length: 15
cdr3_nt: TGTGCCAGCAGCTTATCCTTCGCGAACACCGGGGAGCTGTTTTTT
cdr3_aa: CASSLSFANTGELFF

clone_size: .
j_call: TRBJ2-7
v_call: TRBV28
d_call: TRBD2
cdr3_length: 13
cdr3_nt: TGTGCCAGCAGTTTAGGACTAGTCGGCGAGCAGTACTTC
cdr3_aa: CASSLGLVGEQYF

clone_size: .
j_call: TRBJ2-3
v_call: TRBV29-1
d_call: TRBD2
cdr3_length: 16
cdr3_nt: TGCAGCGTCCCGCACTCCCAGACGGGGGGAACAGATACGCAGTATTTT
cdr3_aa: CSVPHSQTGGTDTQYF

clone_size: .
j_call: TRBJ2-2
v_call: TRBV19
d_call: TRBD1
cdr3_length: 14
cdr3_nt: TGTGCCACTAAGATTGGGACAGGTCCCGGGGAGCTGTTTTTT
cdr3_aa: CATKIGTGPGELFF

clone_size: .
j_call: TRBJ1-1
v_call: TRBV6-6
d_call: TRBD1
cdr3_length: 15
cdr3_nt: TGTGCCAGCAGTAGGCAGGGGGCGGCCAACACTGAAGCTTTCTTT
cdr3_aa: CASSRQGAANTEAFF

clone_size: once
j_call: TRBJ2-2
v_call: TRBV30
d_call: .
cdr3_length: 15
cdr3_nt: TGTGCCTGGAGTGTACGCAGGGGGGTCACCGGGGAGCTGTTTTTT
cdr3_aa: CAWSVRRGVTGELFF

clone_size: .
j_call: TRBJ1-1
v_call: TRBV2
d_call: .
cdr3_length: 13
cdr3_nt: TGTGCCAGCAGTGAAAGGGAGTGGGGGAGGGGTTTCTTT
cdr3_aa: CASSEREWGRGFF

clone_size: .
j_call: TRBJ2-2
v_call: TRBV9
d_call: TRBD1
cdr3_length: 15
cdr3_nt: TGTGCCAGCAGCCGAGGGGGCCGGGGAACCGGGGAGCTGTTTTTT
cdr3_aa: CASSRGGRGTGELFF

clone_size: few
j_call: TRBJ1-2
v_call: TRBV29-1
d_call: .
cdr3_length: 14
cdr3_nt: TGCAGCGCTCGGCTGGGGGGCGCAACAGGAGGCTACACCTTC
cdr3_aa: CSARLGGATGGYTF

clone_size: .
j_call: TRBJ1-1
v_call: TRBV30
d_call: .
cdr3_length: 11
cdr3_nt: TGTGCCTGGAGTGGCAGGGGTAGAGCTTTCTTT
cdr3_aa: CAWSGRGRAFF

clone_size: .
j_call: TRBJ1-2
v_call: TRBV30
d_call: .
cdr3_length: 13
cdr3_nt: TGTGCCTTTGAGCGAGGTCTTTACTATGGCTACACCTTC
cdr3_aa: CAFERGLYYGYTF

clone_size: .
j_call: TRBJ1-1
v_call: TRBV27
d_call: .
cdr3_length: 15
cdr3_nt: TGTGCCAGCAGCCGAAACAGGCAATTGAACACTGAAGCTTTCTTT
cdr3_aa: CASSRNRQLNTEAFF

clone_size: .
j_call: TRBJ2-2
v_call: TRBV6-1
d_call: .
cdr3_length: 15
cdr3_nt: TGTGCCAGCAGTCTCCACCCCACGAACACCGGGGAGCTGTTTTTT
cdr3_aa: CASSLHPTNTGELFF

clone_size: .
j_call: TRBJ2-2
v_call: TRBV2
d_call: .
cdr3_length: 14
cdr3_nt: TGTGCCAGCAGTGAAGTCAGATCCACCGGGGAGCTGTTTTTT
cdr3_aa: CASSEVRSTGELFF

clone_size: .
j_call: TRBJ1-6
v_call: TRBV4-1
d_call: .
cdr3_length: 17
cdr3_nt: TGCGCCAGCAGCCAAGCCTACGGGGCAGGCGGTAATTCACCCCTCCACTTT
cdr3_aa: CASSQAYGAGGNSPLHF

clone_size: .
j_call: TRBJ1-5
v_call: TRBV28
d_call: .
cdr3_length: 12
cdr3_nt: TGTGCCAGCAGCCAAATCCCCCAGCCCCAGCATTTT
cdr3_aa: CASSQIPQPQHF

clone_size: few
j_call: TRBJ1-4
v_call: TRBV6-6
d_call: .
cdr3_length: 14
cdr3_nt: TGTGCCAGCAGTTATCGGTCGAGTTCCGAAAAACTGTTTTTT
cdr3_aa: CASSYRSSSEKLFF

clone_size: .
j_call: TRBJ1-2
v_call: TRBV28
d_call: .
cdr3_length: 16
cdr3_nt: TGTGCCAGCAGTTTCCCGAGAGGGGGAGTCGCTTCGGGCTACACCTTC
cdr3_aa: CASSFPRGGVASGYTF

clone_size: .
j_call: TRBJ2-5
v_call: TRBV7-8
d_call: .
cdr3_length: 15
cdr3_nt: TGTGCCAGCAGCTTAGTCCTTGGACTCGGGGAGACCCAGTACTTC
cdr3_aa: CASSLVLGLGETQYF

clone_size: .
j_call: TRBJ2-7
v_call: TRBV2
d_call: .
cdr3_length: 12
cdr3_nt: TGTGCCAGCGGGGGTGGGTCCTACGAGCAGTACTTC
cdr3_aa: CASGGGSYEQYF

clone_size: few
j_call: TRBJ1-5
v_call: TRBV4-1
d_call: TRBD1
cdr3_length: 16
cdr3_nt: TGCGCCAGCAGCCAAGGGAACAGGGGTTACAATCAGCCCCAGCATTTT
cdr3_aa: CASSQGNRGYNQPQHF

clone_size: .
j_call: TRBJ2-7
v_call: TRBV11-2
d_call: .
cdr3_length: 15
cdr3_nt: TGTGCCAGCAGCTTAGACGGGACATGGAGGGACGAGCAGTACTTC
cdr3_aa: CASSLDGTWRDEQYF

clone_size: .
j_call: TRBJ1-5
v_call: TRBV6-5
d_call: .
cdr3_length: 15
cdr3_nt: TGTGCCAGCAGTCTCCACAGGAGTAGCAATCAGCCCCAGCATTTT
cdr3_aa: CASSLHRSSNQPQHF

clone_size: .
j_call: TRBJ2-7
v_call: TRBV6-1
d_call: TRBD2
cdr3_length: 13
cdr3_nt: TGTGCCAGCAGTGGCGGACTAGCCTACGAGCAGTACTTC
cdr3_aa: CASSGGLAYEQYF

clone_size: once
j_call: TRBJ2-2
v_call: TRBV19
d_call: .
cdr3_length: 15
cdr3_nt: TGTGCCAGTAGTATAGGGACGGTGAACACCGGGGAGCTGTTTTTT
cdr3_aa: CASSIGTVNTGELFF

clone_size: .
j_call: TRBJ2-5
v_call: TRBV7-2
d_call: TRBD1
cdr3_length: 15
cdr3_nt: TGTGCCAGCAGCCCTAGACAGGGGTTGGTGGAGACCCAGTACTTC
cdr3_aa: CASSPRQGLVETQYF

clone_size: .
j_call: TRBJ2-5
v_call: TRBV2
d_call: TRBD2
cdr3_length: 16
cdr3_nt: TGTGCCAGCAGGGGGGTACTAGCGGGGGGGCACGAGACCCAGTACTTC
cdr3_aa: CASRGVLAGGHETQYF

clone_size: .
j_call: TRBJ2-1
v_call: TRBV5-4
d_call: TRBD2
cdr3_length: 16
cdr3_nt: TGTGCCAGCAGCACCATACAGACTAGCGGGGGGAGTGAGCAGTTCTTC
cdr3_aa: CASSTIQTSGGSEQFF

clone_size: .
j_call: TRBJ2-1
v_call: TRBV5-1
d_call: TRBD2
cdr3_length: 15
cdr3_nt: TGCGCCAGCAGCTTGGGGCGGGGGGGCCGGGATGAGCAGTTCTTC
cdr3_aa: CASSLGRGGRDEQFF

clone_size: .
j_call: TRBJ2-1
v_call: TRBV6-1
d_call: .
cdr3_length: 13
cdr3_nt: TGTGCCAGCAGTGACCCTAGCGACCGTGAGCAGTTCTTC
cdr3_aa: CASSDPSDREQFF

clone_size: .
j_call: TRBJ2-6
v_call: TRBV5-1
d_call: .
cdr3_length: 16
cdr3_nt: TGCGCCAGCAGCTGGACAGTCTCCTCTGGGGCCAACGTCCTGACTTTC
cdr3_aa: CASSWTVSSGANVLTF

clone_size: .
j_call: TRBJ1-2
v_call: TRBV6-5
d_call: TRBD1
cdr3_length: 15
cdr3_nt: TGTGCCAGCAGTTACTCAGGACAGGGGGCGGGAGGCTACACCTTC
cdr3_aa: CASSYSGQGAGGYTF

clone_size: .
j_call: TRBJ1-2
v_call: TRBV4-3
d_call: .
cdr3_length: 16
cdr3_nt: TGCGCCAGCAGCCCCCGATACACACAGTTGACTCATGGCTACACCTTC
cdr3_aa: CASSPRYTQLTHGYTF

clone_size: .
j_call: TRBJ1-4
v_call: TRBV5-4
d_call: .
cdr3_length: 14
cdr3_nt: TGTGCCAGCAGCACGGGGGGGGAGAATGAAAAACTGTTTTTT
cdr3_aa: CASSTGGENEKLFF